This section outlines one T cell receptor beta chain sequence together with its context. Antigen unknown. Sequencing of TCR beta was undertaken in CD8+ and CD4+ T cells derived from blood. It was negative isolation that provided the CD8+ and CD4+ T cells, whereas TEMRA cells were enriched by FACS. This specimen belongs to a study of CD8 T cells in Susac syndrome. Broader study findings: The CD4+ T cell repertoires in Susac syndrome were not clonally expanded.

CDR3 size: 15 residues. With V trimmed by 4 bases and J by 10 bases, 5 bases remained unmatched. Germline V gives CDR1 MNHEY, CDR2 SVGEGT. The RNA, about 0.5 to 1 ug, was put through reverse transcription using random hexamers. Amplification of TCR beta CDR3 by immunoSEQ multiplex PCR spanned 54 Vbeta and 13 Jbeta. TCRdb reanalysed the immunoSEQ multiplex PCR reads using MiXCR and keeps one entry per CDR3 protein. The profile shows some 210,000 distinct CDR3 sequences, about 95% of them singletons. V gene TRBV6-2 or TRBV6-3 combines with J gene TRBJ2-1, with TRBD2 matching over 15 bases. Input material: CD4+ T cells from PBMCs. The receptor was derived from a human donor with Susac syndrome. CDR3 in amino acids: CASSSWTSGGAEQFF. In DNA form, the CDR3 reads TGTGCCAGCAGTTCGTGGACTAGCGGGGGGGCCGAGCAGTTCTTC.